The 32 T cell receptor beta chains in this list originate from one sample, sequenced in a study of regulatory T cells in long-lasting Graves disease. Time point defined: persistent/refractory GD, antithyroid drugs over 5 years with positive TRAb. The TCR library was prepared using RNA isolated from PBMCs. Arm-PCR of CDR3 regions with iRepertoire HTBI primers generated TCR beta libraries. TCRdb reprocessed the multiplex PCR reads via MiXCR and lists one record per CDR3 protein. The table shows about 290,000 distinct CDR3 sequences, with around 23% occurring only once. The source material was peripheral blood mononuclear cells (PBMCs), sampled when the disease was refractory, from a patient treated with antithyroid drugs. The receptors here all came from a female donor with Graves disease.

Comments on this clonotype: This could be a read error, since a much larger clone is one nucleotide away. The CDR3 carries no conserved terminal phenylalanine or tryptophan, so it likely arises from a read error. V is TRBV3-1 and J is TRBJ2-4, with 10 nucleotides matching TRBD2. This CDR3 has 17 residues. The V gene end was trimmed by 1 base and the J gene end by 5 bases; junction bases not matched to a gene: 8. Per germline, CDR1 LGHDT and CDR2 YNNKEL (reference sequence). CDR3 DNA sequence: TGTGCCAGCAGCCAAGTTCTAGCGGGAGCGAGCGAAAACATTCAGTACCTC. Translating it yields CASSQVLAGASENIQYL.

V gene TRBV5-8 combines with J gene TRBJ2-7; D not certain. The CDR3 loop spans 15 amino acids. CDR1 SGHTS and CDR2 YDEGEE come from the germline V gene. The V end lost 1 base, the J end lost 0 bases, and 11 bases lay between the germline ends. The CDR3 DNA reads TGTGCCAGCAGCTTGCGAACCGTTAGCTCCTACGAGCAGTACTTC. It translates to CASSLRTVSSYEQYF.

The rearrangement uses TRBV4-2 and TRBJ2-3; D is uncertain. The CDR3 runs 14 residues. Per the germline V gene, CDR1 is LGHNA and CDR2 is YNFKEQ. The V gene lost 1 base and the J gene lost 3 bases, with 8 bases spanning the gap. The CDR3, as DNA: TGTGCCAGCAGCCAAGTATACGGAACAGATACGCAGTATTTT. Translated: CASSQVYGTDTQYF.

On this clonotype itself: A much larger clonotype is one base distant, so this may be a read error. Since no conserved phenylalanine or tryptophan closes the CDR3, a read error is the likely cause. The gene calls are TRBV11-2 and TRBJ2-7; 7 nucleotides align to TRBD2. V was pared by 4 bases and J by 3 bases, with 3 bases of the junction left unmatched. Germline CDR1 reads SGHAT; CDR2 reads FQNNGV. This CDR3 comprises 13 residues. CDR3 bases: TGTGCCAGCAGCTCGCGGACTAGCTACGAGCAGTACTCC. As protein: CASSSRTSYEQYS.

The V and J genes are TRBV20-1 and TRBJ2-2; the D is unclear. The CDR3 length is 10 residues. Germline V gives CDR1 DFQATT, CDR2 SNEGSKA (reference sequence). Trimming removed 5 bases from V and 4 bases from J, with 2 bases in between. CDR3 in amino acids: CSAGTGELFF. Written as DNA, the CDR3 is TGCAGTGCTGGCACCGGGGAGCTGTTTTTT.

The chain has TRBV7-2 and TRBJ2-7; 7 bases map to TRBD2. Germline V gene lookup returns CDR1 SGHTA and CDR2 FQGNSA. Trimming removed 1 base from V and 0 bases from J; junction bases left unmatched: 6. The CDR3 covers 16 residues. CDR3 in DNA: TGTGCCAGCAGCTTAGGGGGGGAGGGTAGCTCCTACGAGCAGTACTTC. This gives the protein CASSLGGEGSSYEQYF.

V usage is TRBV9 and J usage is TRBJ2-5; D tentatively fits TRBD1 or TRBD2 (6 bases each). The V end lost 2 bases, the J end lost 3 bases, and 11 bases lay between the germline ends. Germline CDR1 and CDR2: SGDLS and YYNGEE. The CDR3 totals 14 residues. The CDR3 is CASSVMGGKETQYF. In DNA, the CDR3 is TGTGCCAGCAGCGTTATGGGGGGCAAAGAGACCCAGTACTTC. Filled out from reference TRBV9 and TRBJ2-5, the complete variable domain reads DSGVTQTPKHLITATGQRVTLRCSPRSGDLSVYWYQQSLDQGLQFLIQYYNGEERAKGNILERFSAQQFPDLHSELNLSSLELGDSALYFCASSVMGGKETQYFGPGTRLLVL.

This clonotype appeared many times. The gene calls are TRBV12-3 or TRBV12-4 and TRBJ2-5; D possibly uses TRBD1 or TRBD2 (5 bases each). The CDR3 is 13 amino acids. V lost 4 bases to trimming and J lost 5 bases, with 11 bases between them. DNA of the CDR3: TGTGCCAGCAGTTCCGGGGACGGGGAGACCCAGTACTTC. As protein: CASSSGDGETQYF.

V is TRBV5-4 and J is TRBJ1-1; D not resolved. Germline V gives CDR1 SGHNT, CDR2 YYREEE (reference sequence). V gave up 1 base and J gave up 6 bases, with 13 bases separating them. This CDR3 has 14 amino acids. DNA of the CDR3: TGTGCCAGCAGCTTGTCCCCTTTGTTGGCTGAAGCTTTCTTT. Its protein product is CASSLSPLLAEAFF.

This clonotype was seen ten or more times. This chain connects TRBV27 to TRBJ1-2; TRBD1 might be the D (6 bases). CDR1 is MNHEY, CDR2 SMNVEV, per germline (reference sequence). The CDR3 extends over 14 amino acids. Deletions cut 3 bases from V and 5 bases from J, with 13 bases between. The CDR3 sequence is CASSFGGPKYGYTF. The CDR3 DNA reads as TGTGCCAGCAGTTTTGGGGGCCCGAAGTATGGCTACACCTTC.

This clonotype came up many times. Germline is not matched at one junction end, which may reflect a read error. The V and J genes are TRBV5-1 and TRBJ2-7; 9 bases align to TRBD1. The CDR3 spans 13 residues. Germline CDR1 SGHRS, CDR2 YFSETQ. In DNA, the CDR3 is TGTGCCAGCAGTCGACAGGGGGCCTACGAGCAGTACTTC. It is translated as CASSRQGAYEQYF. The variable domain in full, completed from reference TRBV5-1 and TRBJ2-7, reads KAGVTQTPRYLIKTRGQQVTLSCSPISGHRSVSWYQQTPGQGLQFLFEYFSETQRNKGNFPGRFSGRQFSNSRSEMNVSTLELGDSALYLCASSRQGAYEQYFGPGTRLTVT.

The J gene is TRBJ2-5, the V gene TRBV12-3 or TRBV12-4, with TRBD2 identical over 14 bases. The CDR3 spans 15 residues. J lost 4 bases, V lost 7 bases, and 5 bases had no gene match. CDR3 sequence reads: CASTRGLAGGETQYF. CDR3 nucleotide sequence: TGTGCCAGCACCAGAGGACTAGCGGGAGGAGAGACCCAGTACTTC.

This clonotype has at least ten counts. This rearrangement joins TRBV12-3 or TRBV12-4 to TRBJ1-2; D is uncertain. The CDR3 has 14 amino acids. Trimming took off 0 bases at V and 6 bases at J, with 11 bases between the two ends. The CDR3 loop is CASSLAWAMHGYTF. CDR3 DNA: TGTGCCAGCAGTTTAGCGTGGGCTATGCATGGCTACACCTTC.

CDR3 loop: CASRATSGLPDTQYF. The CDR3 nucleotides are TGTGCCAGCAGAGCGACTAGCGGGCTTCCAGATACGCAGTATTTT. The chain uses TRBV28 and TRBJ2-3; 10 bases line up with TRBD2. Germline lookup yields CDR1 MDHEN and CDR2 SYDVKM. The CDR3 length is 15 residues. J gave up 4 bases and V 6 bases, and 7 bases lay outside the gene matches.

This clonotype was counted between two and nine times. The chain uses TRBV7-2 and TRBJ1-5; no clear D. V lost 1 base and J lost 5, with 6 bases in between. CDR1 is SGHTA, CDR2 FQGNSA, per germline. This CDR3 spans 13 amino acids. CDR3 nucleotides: TGTGCCAGCAGCTTAGTTAGAGATCAGCCCCAGCATTTT. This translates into CASSLVRDQPQHF.

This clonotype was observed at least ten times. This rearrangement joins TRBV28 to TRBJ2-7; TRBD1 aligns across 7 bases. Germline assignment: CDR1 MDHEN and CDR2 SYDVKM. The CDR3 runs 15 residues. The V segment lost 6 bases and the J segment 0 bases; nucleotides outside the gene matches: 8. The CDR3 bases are TGTGCCAGCAGACCCCGGACAGGAATCTCCTACGAGCAGTACTTC. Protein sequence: CASRPRTGISYEQYF.

The CDR3 nucleotides are TGTGCCAGCAGCGTCCGACCTAGCGGGAGCCCCTACGAGCAGTACTTC. This gives the protein CASSVRPSGSPYEQYF. J is TRBJ2-7 and V is TRBV9, with TRBD2 matching over 10 bases. Per germline, CDR1 SGDLS and CDR2 YYNGEE. CDR3 length: 16 residues. The junction had 7 bases not matched to a gene; V was cut back by 2 bases and J by 2 bases. Drawing the rest from reference TRBV9 and TRBJ2-7, the complete variable domain is DSGVTQTPKHLITATGQRVTLRCSPRSGDLSVYWYQQSLDQGLQFLIQYYNGEERAKGNILERFSAQQFPDLHSELNLSSLELGDSALYFCASSVRPSGSPYEQYFGPGTRLTVT.

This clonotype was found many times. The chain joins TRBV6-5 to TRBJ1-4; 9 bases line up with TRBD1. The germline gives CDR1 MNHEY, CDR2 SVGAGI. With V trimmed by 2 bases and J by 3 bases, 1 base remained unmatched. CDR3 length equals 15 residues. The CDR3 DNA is TGTGCCAGCAGTTACGGGACAGGGTCTAATGAAAAACTGTTTTTT. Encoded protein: CASSYGTGSNEKLFF.

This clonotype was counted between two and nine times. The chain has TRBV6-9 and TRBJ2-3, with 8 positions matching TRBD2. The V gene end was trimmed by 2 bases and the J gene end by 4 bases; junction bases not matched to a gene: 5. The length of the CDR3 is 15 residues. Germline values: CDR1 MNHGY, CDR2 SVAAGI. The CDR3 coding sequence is TGTGCCAGCAGTTATAGGAGCGGGAGTCCAGATACGCAGTATTTT. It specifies CASSYRSGSPDTQYF.

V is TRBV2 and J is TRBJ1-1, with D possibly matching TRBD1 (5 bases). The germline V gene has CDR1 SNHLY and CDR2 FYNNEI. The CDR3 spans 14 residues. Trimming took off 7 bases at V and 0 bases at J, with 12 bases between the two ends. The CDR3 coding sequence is TGTGCCAGCAAAGGGGAAGCGTTGAACACTGAAGCTTTCTTT. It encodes CASKGEALNTEAFF.

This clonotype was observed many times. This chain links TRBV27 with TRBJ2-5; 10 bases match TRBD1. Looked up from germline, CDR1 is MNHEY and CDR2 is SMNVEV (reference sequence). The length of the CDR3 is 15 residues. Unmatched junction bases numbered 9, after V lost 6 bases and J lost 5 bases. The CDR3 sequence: CASSRAGTGDETQYF. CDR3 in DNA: TGTGCCAGCAGCCGAGCCGGGACAGGGGACGAGACCCAGTACTTC.

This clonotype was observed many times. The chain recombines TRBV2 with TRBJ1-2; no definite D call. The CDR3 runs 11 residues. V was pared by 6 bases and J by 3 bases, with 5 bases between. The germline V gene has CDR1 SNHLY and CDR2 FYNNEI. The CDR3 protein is CASRAYYGYTF. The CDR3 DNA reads TGTGCCAGCAGAGCTTACTATGGCTACACCTTC.

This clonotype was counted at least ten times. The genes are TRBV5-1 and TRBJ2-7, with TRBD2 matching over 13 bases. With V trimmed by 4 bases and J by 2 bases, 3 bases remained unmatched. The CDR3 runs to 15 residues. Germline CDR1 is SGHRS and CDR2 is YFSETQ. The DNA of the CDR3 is TGCGCCAGCAGCATTGGGACTAGCGGGACCTACGAGCAGTACTTC. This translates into CASSIGTSGTYEQYF.

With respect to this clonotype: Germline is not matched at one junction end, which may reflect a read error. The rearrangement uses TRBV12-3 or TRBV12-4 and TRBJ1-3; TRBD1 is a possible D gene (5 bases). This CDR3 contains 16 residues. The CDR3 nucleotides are TGTGCCAGCAGTTTGGACCGTTCGGGGGGTGGAAACACCGTATATTTT. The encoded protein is CASSLDRSGGGNTVYF.

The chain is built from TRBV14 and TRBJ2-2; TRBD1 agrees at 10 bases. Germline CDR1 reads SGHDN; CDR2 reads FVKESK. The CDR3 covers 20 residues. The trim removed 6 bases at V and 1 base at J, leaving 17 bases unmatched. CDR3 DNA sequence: TGTGCCAGCAGTCTACTCTCTTCCCCCGGGACAGGGGAGAACACCGGGGAGCTGTTTTTT. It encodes CASSLLSSPGTGENTGELFF.

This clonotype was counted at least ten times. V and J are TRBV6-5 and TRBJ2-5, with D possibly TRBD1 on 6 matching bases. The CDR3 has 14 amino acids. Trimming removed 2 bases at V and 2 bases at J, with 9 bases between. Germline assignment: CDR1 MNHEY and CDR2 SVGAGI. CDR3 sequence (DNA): TGTGCCAGCAGTTACCGGACAGCTCAAGAGACCCAGTACTTC. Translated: CASSYRTAQETQYF.

The CDR3 bases are TGTGCCAGCAGCTCGTACGAGACCCAGTACTTC. Protein sequence: CASSSYETQYF. This chain links TRBV7-2 with TRBJ2-5; D gene unclear. The V gene lost 4 bases and the J gene lost 5 bases, with 5 bases spanning the gap. Germline V gives CDR1 SGHTA, CDR2 FQGNSA. The CDR3 sequence is 11 residues long.

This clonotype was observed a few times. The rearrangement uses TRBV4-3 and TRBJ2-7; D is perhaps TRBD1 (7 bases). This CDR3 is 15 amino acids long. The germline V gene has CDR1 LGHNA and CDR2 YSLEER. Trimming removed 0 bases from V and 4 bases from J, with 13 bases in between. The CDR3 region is CASSQDAGQPYEQYF. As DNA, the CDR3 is TGCGCCAGCAGCCAAGATGCGGGACAGCCGTACGAGCAGTACTTC.

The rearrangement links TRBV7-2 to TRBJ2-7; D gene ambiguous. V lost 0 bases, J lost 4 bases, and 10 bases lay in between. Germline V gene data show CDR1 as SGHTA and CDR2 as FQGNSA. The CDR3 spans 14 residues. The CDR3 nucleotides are TGTGCCAGCAGCTTAGCGATAGGTCTTTACGAGCAGTACTTC. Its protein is CASSLAIGLYEQYF.

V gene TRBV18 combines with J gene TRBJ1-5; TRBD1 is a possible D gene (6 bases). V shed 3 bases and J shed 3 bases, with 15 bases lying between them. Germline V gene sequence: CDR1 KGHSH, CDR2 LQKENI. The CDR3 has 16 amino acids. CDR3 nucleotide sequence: TGTGCCAGCTCACCCCAAGGGGGTTCCATCAATCAGCCCCAGCATTTT. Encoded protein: CASSPQGGSINQPQHF. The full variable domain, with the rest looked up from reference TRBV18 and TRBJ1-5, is NAGVMQNPRHLVRRRGQEARLRCSPMKGHSHVYWYRQLPEEGLKFMVYLQKENIIDESGMPKERFSAEFPKEGPSILRIQQVVRGDSAAYFCASSPQGGSINQPQHFGDGTRLSIL.

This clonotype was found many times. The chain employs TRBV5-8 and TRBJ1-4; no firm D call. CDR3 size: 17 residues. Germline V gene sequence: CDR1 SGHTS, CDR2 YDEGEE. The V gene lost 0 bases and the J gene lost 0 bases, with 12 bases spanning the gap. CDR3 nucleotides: TGTGCCAGCAGCTTGGCCTTAGGGCAGGCAACTAATGAAAAACTGTTTTTT. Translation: CASSLALGQATNEKLFF.

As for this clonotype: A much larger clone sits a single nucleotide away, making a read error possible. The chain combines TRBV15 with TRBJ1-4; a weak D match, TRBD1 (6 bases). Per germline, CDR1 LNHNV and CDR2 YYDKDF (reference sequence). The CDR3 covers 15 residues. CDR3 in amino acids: CVTSRVPGGGEKLFF. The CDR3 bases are TGTGTCACCAGCAGAGTTCCCGGGGGCGGTGAAAAACTGTTTTTT.